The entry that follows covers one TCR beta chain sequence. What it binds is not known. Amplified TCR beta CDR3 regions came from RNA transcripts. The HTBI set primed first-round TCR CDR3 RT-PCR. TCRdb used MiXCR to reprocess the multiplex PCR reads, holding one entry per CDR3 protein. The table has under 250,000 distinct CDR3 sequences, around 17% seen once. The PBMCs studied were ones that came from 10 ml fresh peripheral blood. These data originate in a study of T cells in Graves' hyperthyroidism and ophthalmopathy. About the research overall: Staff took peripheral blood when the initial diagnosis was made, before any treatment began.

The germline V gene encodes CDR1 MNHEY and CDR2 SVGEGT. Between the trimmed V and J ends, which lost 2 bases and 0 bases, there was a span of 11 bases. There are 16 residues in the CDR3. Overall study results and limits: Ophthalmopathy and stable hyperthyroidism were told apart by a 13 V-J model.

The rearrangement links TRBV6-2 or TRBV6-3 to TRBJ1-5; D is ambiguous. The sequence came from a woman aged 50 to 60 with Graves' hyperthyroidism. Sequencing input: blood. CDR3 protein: CASSYPGADSNQPQHF. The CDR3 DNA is TGTGCCAGCAGTTACCCCGGCGCAGATAGCAATCAGCCCCAGCATTTT.